This TCR beta chain derives from a study of control samples from healthy donors and cancer patients. The V and J ends lost 4 bases and 5 bases, in that order; junction bases with no gene match: 7. Germline CDR1 and CDR2: LNHDA and SQIVND (reference sequence). The CDR3 is 14 amino acids. TCRdb keeps only in-frame clones here, not all; method: immunoSEQ multiplex PCR. The data show 85,000 to 100,000 clones, just over 90% seen once. The specimen was blood. The V call is TRBV19, the J call TRBJ2-5, with 7 bases that match TRBD2. The receptor comes from a man aged 18 to 35 in good health. In DNA, the CDR3 is TGTGCCAGTAGTACAATAGCGGGCACGGAGACCCAGTACTTC. Encoded protein: CASSTIAGTETQYF.